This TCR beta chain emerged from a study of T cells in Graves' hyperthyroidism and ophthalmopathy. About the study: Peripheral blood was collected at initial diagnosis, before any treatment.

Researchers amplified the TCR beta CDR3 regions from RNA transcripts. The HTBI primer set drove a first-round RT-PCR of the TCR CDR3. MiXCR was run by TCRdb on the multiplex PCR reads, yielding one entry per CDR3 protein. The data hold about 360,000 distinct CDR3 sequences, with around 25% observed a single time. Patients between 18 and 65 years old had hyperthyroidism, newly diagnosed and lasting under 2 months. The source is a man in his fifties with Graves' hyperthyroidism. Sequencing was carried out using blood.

The DNA for the CDR3 is TGCAGCGTTGGCACAACACCCTACGAGCAGTACTTC. This translates into CSVGTTPYEQYF. The chain joins TRBV29-1 to TRBJ2-7; D is unclear. The V and J ends lost 4 bases and 2 bases respectively, with 9 bases between them. Germline V gene data show CDR1 as SQVTM and CDR2 as ANQGSEA. The length of the CDR3 is 12 residues.